The entry below describes one T cell receptor beta chain. The antigen remains unidentified. The source of the sample is a study of cytomegalovirus exposure and HLA in healthy donors. Study in general: Of all 400 or so donors who were genotyped, under 90% belonged to the Caucasian-associated ancestry cluster.

PCR used 60 Vbeta primers and 13 Jbeta primers. Clones were sequenced by immunoSEQ multiplex PCR, and TCRdb holds only the in-frame ones, with some missing. The sample lists around 130,000 clones, roughly 8.6% occurring once. V dropped 8 bases and J dropped 4 bases, with 18 bases sitting between them. Per the germline V gene, CDR1 is GTSNPN and CDR2 is SVGIG (reference sequence). This CDR3 has 13 residues. Findings and limits, study-wide: Excluded: some indistinguishable V segments such as TRBV6-2 and TRBV6-3. Cytomegalovirus-associated status was assigned to about 180 TCR beta chains. Later analysis showed TCR association rates varying by HLA locus, highest for DRB1 and lowest for HLA-C.

The J gene is TRBJ2-7, the V gene TRBV30; D possibly corresponds to TRBD1 (6 bases). The TCR was taken from a woman aged 40 to 55 in good health and CMV-seropositive. Source material: PBMCs. CDR3 residues: CAQSRQGQYEQYF. Here the CDR3 DNA reads TGTGCCCAATCTCGCCAGGGGCAATACGAGCAGTACTTC.